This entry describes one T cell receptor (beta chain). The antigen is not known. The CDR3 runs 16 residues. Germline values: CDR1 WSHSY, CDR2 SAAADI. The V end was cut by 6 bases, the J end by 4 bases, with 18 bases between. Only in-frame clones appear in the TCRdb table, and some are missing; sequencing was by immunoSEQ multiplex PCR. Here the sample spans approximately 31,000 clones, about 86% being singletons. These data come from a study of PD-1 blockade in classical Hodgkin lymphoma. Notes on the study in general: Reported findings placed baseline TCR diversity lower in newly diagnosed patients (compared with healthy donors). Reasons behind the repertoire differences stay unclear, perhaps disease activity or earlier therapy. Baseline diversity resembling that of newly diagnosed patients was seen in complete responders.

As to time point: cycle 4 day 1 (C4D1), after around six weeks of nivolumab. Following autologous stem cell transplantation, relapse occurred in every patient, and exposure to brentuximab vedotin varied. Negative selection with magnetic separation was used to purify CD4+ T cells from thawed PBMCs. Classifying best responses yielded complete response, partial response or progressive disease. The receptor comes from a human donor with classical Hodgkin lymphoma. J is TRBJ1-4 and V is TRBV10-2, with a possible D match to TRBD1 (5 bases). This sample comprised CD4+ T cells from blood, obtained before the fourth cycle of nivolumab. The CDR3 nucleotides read TGCGCCAGCAGCGCACAGGTCGAACTTATTAATGAAAAACTGTTTTTT. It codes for CASSAQVELINEKLFF.